This T cell receptor beta chain was captured in a study of CD4 T cells in relation to SARS-CoV-2 and coronaviruses. Trimming took 4 bases from V and 3 from J, leaving 16 bases between them. CDR3 length equals 16 residues. Germline loops: CDR1 MRHNA, CDR2 SNTAGT. Data came from immunoSEQ multiplex PCR; TCRdb stores just in-frame clones and leaves some out. Altogether about 70,000 clones are present, over 80% being singletons, with the ten largest covering 1.6%. Unexposed donor CD4+ T cells date from about 2010-2018, before the COVID-19 pandemic. J is TRBJ2-1 and V is TRBV6-4; D tentatively reads TRBD1 or TRBD2 (5 bases each). The clonotype originates from a human donor in good health. Sequencing was carried out using memory CD4+ T cells from PBMCs. The CDR3 DNA sequence: TGTGCCAGCAGTGGTCGGGGCGGCCAAGGCTACAATGAGCAGTTCTTC. This codes for CASSGRGGQGYNEQFF.